The sequence of this TCR beta chain was determined in a study of T cell responses to AZD1222 COVID-19 vaccine. Assay: immunoSEQ multiplex PCR; the TCRdb copy retains only in-frame clones and omits some. The sample holds about 170,000 clones, 90% seen once. In regard to this clone: Antigen specificity is unknown.

Study-level results: White British people made up most donors, females outnumbered males, and clonal diversity was possibly underestimated.

The germline CDR1 and CDR2 sequences are LNHDA and SQIVND (reference sequence). The CDR3 sequence is 15 residues long. Trimming removed 2 bases from V and 5 bases from J, with 15 bases in between. The sequencing used peripheral blood, collected 28 days after the second dose of the MenACWY control vaccine. This sequence was found in an adult who received the MenACWY meningococcal vaccine as a control. The J gene is TRBJ1-1, the V gene TRBV19; no definite D call. In DNA, the CDR3 is TGTGCCAGTAGTATACCGGGAATACGGGGAACTGAAGCTTTCTTT. Its protein product is CASSIPGIRGTEAFF.